The clone carrying this TCR beta chain was counted a single time. The data stem from a study of control samples from healthy donors and cancer patients. Sequencing was performed with immunoSEQ multiplex PCR; in TCRdb, only in-frame clones are kept and a portion is missing. The sample lists approximately 100,000 clones, around 89% occurring once. The receptor was derived from a man aged 55 to 70 with lung cancer. Sequenced sample: PBMCs.

Here the CDR3 reads CASSPMGLGNSNQPQHF. The CDR3 DNA is TGTGCCAGCTCACCAATGGGCCTGGGGAATAGCAATCAGCCCCAGCATTTT. The rearrangement joins TRBV18 to TRBJ1-5; unclear D gene. The CDR3 has 17 amino acids. From germline, CDR1 is KGHSH and CDR2 LQKENI. V lost 2 bases to trimming and J lost 0 bases, with 14 bases between them.